The next 28 T cell receptor beta chains were all read from a single sample in a study of T cell repertoires in cytomegalovirus infection. Each CDR3 protein is one row after TCRdb ran MiXCR on the reads. The sample yields nearly 650,000 distinct CDR3 sequences, approximately 24% seen once. Sample: CD8+ T cells from PBMCs. All receptors derive from a human donor in good health (CMV status not recorded). Some clones in this sample may be carry-over from other donors' samples.

The chain links TRBV5-1 to TRBJ2-3, with 10 nucleotides matching TRBD1. Germline assignment: CDR1 SGHRS and CDR2 YFSETQ. Trimming removed 1 base from V and 3 bases from J; junction bases left unmatched: 5. The CDR3 length is 16 residues. In nucleotides, the CDR3 is TGCGCCAGCAGCTTGCATCCGGGACAGGGGACAGATACGCAGTATTTT. Protein: CASSLHPGQGTDTQYF.

This clonotype was counted ten times or more. This chain links TRBV12-3 or TRBV12-4 with TRBJ1-2, with 7 positions matching TRBD1. The length of the CDR3 is 13 residues. Trimming took 6 bases from V and 5 from J; bases not matched to a gene: 6. CDR3 coding DNA: TGTGCCAGCAGCTCCGGGACAGCTTATGGCTACACCTTC. Translation gives CASSSGTAYGYTF.

This clonotype occurred many times. Here the CDR3 reads CASSLDDSQETQYF. Here the CDR3 DNA reads TGTGCCAGCAGCTTAGATGACAGCCAAGAGACCCAGTACTTC. The V and J genes are TRBV7-2 and TRBJ2-5; weak D call: TRBD1 (5 bases). The CDR3 extends over 14 amino acids. Trimming took 1 base from V and 1 from J, leaving 7 bases between them. Per germline, CDR1 SGHTA and CDR2 FQGNSA.

J is TRBJ2-3 and V is TRBV20-1, with 8 nucleotides matching TRBD1. Germline V CDR1 and CDR2: DFQATT, SNEGSKA (reference sequence). Unmatched junction bases numbered 9, after V lost 3 bases and J lost 1 base. The CDR3 runs 16 residues. The CDR3 sequence is CSARPGGTWGTDTQYF. The CDR3 DNA reads TGCAGTGCTAGGCCAGGGGGCACATGGGGCACAGATACGCAGTATTTT.

There are many counts of this clonotype. The gene calls are TRBV7-6 and TRBJ2-3; 11 bases agree with TRBD2. Germline CDR1 is SGHVS and CDR2 is FNYEAQ. Unmatched junction bases numbered 4, after V lost 3 bases and J lost 5 bases. The CDR3 consists of 15 residues. The CDR3 bases are TGTGCCAGCAGCTTTAGCGGGGGGGCTGAAGATACGCAGTATTTT. This codes for CASSFSGGAEDTQYF. The full variable domain, with the rest looked up from reference TRBV7-6 and TRBJ2-3, is GAGVSQSPRYKVTKRGQDVALRCDPISGHVSLYWYRQALGQGPEFLTYFNYEAQQDKSGLPNDRFSAERPEGSISTLTIQRTEQRDSAMYRCASSFSGGAEDTQYFGPGTRLTVL.

This clonotype was detected a few times. The chain is built from TRBV14 and TRBJ2-7; D may be TRBD2 (6 bases). The germline V gene has CDR1 SGHDN and CDR2 FVKESK. Trimming removed 3 bases at V and 3 bases at J, with 15 bases between. The CDR3 runs 15 residues. Written as DNA, the CDR3 is TGTGCCAGCAGCCATGTGCGGGACGGAAACTACGAGCAGTACTTC. Its protein product is CASSHVRDGNYEQYF.

This chain uses TRBV10-3 with TRBJ2-7; 7 nucleotides line up with TRBD1. V trimming: 4 bases; J trimming: 5 bases; junction bases outside the gene matches: 5. The V gene's germline CDR1 is ENHRY and CDR2 SYGVKD. The CDR3 contains 13 residues. The CDR3 DNA is TGTGCCATCAGTGGGGGACAGTCCGACGAGCAGTACGTC. It is translated as CAISGGQSDEQYV.

A few counts support this clonotype. The chain couples TRBV14 to TRBJ1-3, with no clear D. The germline CDR1 and CDR2 sequences are SGHDN and FVKESK. The germline V and J ends were trimmed by 2 bases and 4 bases, with 12 bases remaining between them. The CDR3 loop spans 15 amino acids. CDR3: CASSQSRGLGNTIYF. The CDR3 coding sequence is TGTGCCAGCAGCCAAAGTCGCGGGCTCGGAAACACCATATATTTT.

This clonotype was seen more than once but under ten times. This rearrangement joins TRBV14 to TRBJ1-2; D remains unclear. The CDR3 sequence is 17 residues long. Germline lookup yields CDR1 SGHDN and CDR2 FVKESK. Trimming left V 0 bases short and J 7 bases short, with 21 bases between. CDR3 amino acids: CASSQDQERPPYGGYTF. The CDR3 DNA follows: TGTGCCAGCAGCCAAGATCAGGAAAGACCCCCTTATGGTGGCTACACCTTC.

This clonotype was detected a few times. The rearrangement uses TRBV10-2 and TRBJ2-7; TRBD1 might be the D (6 bases). Looked up from germline, CDR1 is WSHSY and CDR2 is SAAADI. With 1 base removed from V and 2 bases from J, the gap between germline ends came to 12 bases. This CDR3 comprises 15 residues. The CDR3 sequence is CASSEYRTVPYEQYV. DNA for the CDR3: TGCGCCAGCAGTGAGTATCGGACAGTCCCCTACGAGCAGTACGTC.

The rearrangement joins TRBV6-7 to TRBJ1-1; tentative D call: TRBD1 (5 bases). TRBV6-7 is assigned to the ORF class and has an uncertain function. The V end lost 4 bases, the J end lost 5 bases, and 17 bases lay between the germline ends. The CDR3 contains 15 residues. CDR3 in amino acids: CASSSIRGGVTEAFF. In DNA, the CDR3 is TGTGCCAGCAGTTCAATACGGGGGGGGGTAACTGAAGCTTTCTTT.

On this clonotype: This is likely a read error, given that the CDR3 carries no conserved phenylalanine or tryptophan at its end. The rearrangement links TRBV10-2 to TRBJ1-1; D is uncertain. CDR3 length equals 11 residues. Per the germline V gene, CDR1 is WSHSY and CDR2 is SAAADI. The V end was cut by 6 bases, the J end by 3 bases, with 5 bases between. CDR3 DNA: TGCGCCAGCAGATATTACACTGAAGCTTTCATT. It encodes CASRYYTEAFI.

This clonotype has a handful of counts. The V gene is TRBV6-5, the J gene TRBJ2-5; 7 bases match TRBD2. V trimming: 0 bases; J trimming: 11 bases; junction bases outside the gene matches: 0. The CDR3 consists of 11 residues. The germline CDR1 and CDR2 sequences are MNHEY and SVGAGI. CDR3 in DNA: TGTGCCAGCAGTTACTCCGGGGGGCAGTACTTC. It yields the protein CASSYSGGQYF.

The chain has TRBV5-4 and TRBJ1-1, with TRBD1 matching over 7 bases. The trim removed 4 bases at V and 1 base at J, leaving 7 bases unmatched. The germline CDR1 and CDR2 sequences are SGHNT and YYREEE (reference sequence). The CDR3 contains 15 residues. DNA for the CDR3: TGTGCCAGCAGCCCAGGACAGGTGGCGAACACTGAAGCTTTCTTT. Amino acid sequence: CASSPGQVANTEAFF.

With respect to this clonotype: A much larger clone sits a single nucleotide away, making a read error possible. This chain links TRBV7-4 with TRBJ2-1, with a weak D call TRBD2 (6 bases). CDR1 is SGHVT and CDR2 is SQSDAQ in the germline V gene. Trimming took 1 base from V and 4 from J, leaving 14 bases between them. This CDR3 has 16 residues. DNA for the CDR3: TGTGCCAGCAGCTTAGTAGGGGCAGGGACTTACAATGAGCAGTTCTTC. Its translation is CASSLVGAGTYNEQFF.

This clonotype came up a few times. This chain connects TRBV19 to TRBJ1-5; the match to TRBD1 covers 9 bases. V lost 6 bases and J lost 1; bases outside the gene matches: 13. Per the germline V gene, CDR1 is LNHDA and CDR2 is SQIVND (reference sequence). CDR3 size: 18 residues. The CDR3 DNA reads as TGTGCCAGTAGGGGGGACAGGGTTACGTTTGGCAGCAATCAGCCCCAGCATTTT. Translated: CASRGDRVTFGSNQPQHF.

The V gene is TRBV14, the J gene TRBJ1-1; TRBD1 is a possible D gene (6 bases). The V end was cut by 1 base, the J end by 11 bases, with 14 bases between. Germline CDR1 SGHDN, CDR2 FVKESK. CDR3 size: 13 residues. The CDR3 coding sequence is TGTGCCAGCAGCCAAGGATCAGGGGAACGGGCTTTCTTT. It translates to CASSQGSGERAFF.

The V and J genes are TRBV12-3 or TRBV12-4 and TRBJ1-2; D uncertain. The CDR3 is 15 amino acids. V was pared by 1 base and J by 3 bases, with 12 bases between. The CDR3 region is CASSLGQLPYYGYTF. CDR3 in DNA: TGTGCCAGCAGTTTAGGGCAGCTACCCTACTATGGCTACACCTTC.

This clonotype showed up many times. The rearrangement links TRBV7-8 to TRBJ1-1; D is undetermined. This CDR3 has 17 residues. Germline V gene data show CDR1 as SGHVS and CDR2 as FQNEAQ. V lost 5 bases to trimming and J lost 5 bases, with 24 bases between them. The CDR3 loop is CASSLQTGYGVGTEAFF. Written as DNA, the CDR3 is TGTGCCAGCAGCCTTCAAACGGGATATGGGGTTGGGACTGAAGCTTTCTTT.

V and J are TRBV20-1 and TRBJ1-2; D may be TRBD1 (5 bases). The germline V gene encodes CDR1 DFQATT and CDR2 SNEGSKA (reference sequence). This CDR3 spans 10 amino acids. In DNA form, the CDR3 reads TGCGGGGCGCAGGACTATGGCTACACCTTC. Translating it yields CGAQDYGYTF.

This clonotype was seen more than once but under ten times. The V call is TRBV7-9, the J call TRBJ1-5; D may be TRBD1 (5 bases). V lost 4 bases and J 7 bases, leaving 20 bases between the germline ends. The CDR3 is made up of 16 amino acids. CDR1 is SEHNR, CDR2 FQNEAQ, per germline (reference sequence). The CDR3 DNA is TGTGCCAGCAGCTCCACGGGAGGGGTCCGGGGGCAGCCCCAGCATTTT. Encoded protein: CASSSTGGVRGQPQHF. The variable domain in full, completed from reference TRBV7-9 and TRBJ1-5, reads DTGVSQNPRHKITKRGQNVTFRCDPISEHNRLYWYRQTLGQGPEFLTYFQNEAQLEKSRLLSDRFSAERPKGSFSTLEIQRTEQGDSAMYLCASSSTGGVRGQPQHFGDGTRLSIL.

The chain has TRBV10-3 and TRBJ2-3, with 8 bases that match TRBD1. The CDR3 runs to 16 residues. Germline V lookup: CDR1 ENHRY, CDR2 SYGVKD. Germline trimming cut 2 bases from V and 2 bases from J; bases unmatched to any gene: 6. Here the CDR3 DNA reads TGTGCCATCAGTGAGCCTGACAGGGGCGACACAGATACGCAGTATTTT. Translated: CAISEPDRGDTDTQYF.

This clonotype has just a few counts. V and J are TRBV7-8 and TRBJ2-5, with D perhaps matching TRBD1 (6 bases). Germline values: CDR1 SGHVS, CDR2 FQNEAQ. V lost 3 bases to trimming and J lost 6 bases, with 20 bases between them. The CDR3 has 16 amino acids. The DNA for the CDR3 is TGTGCCAGCAGCTTTCTGGACCGGGACACCGGCAAGACCCAGTACTTC. It encodes CASSFLDRDTGKTQYF. Full variable domain (outside the CDR3, taken from reference TRBV7-8 and TRBJ2-5): GAGVSQSPRYKVAKRGQDVALRCDPISGHVSLFWYQQALGQGPEFLTYFQNEAQLDKSGLPSDRFFAERPEGSVSTLKIQRTQQEDSAVYLCASSFLDRDTGKTQYFGPGTRLLVL.

The chain uses TRBV20-1 and TRBJ2-3, with D perhaps matching TRBD2 (7 bases). Germline assignment: CDR1 DFQATT and CDR2 SNEGSKA (reference sequence). The CDR3 has 15 amino acids. V was pared by 5 bases and J by 1 base, with 16 bases between. This chain's CDR3 is CSAPRGGVGTDTQYF. DNA for the CDR3: TGCAGTGCTCCAAGGGGGGGTGTGGGCACAGATACGCAGTATTTT.

This clonotype was counted ten times or more. The chain joins TRBV7-2 to TRBJ2-5, with 11 nucleotides matching TRBD2. V was pared by 5 bases and J by 3 bases, with 5 bases of the junction left unmatched. The germline CDR1 and CDR2 sequences are SGHTA and FQGNSA. The CDR3 consists of 15 residues. The CDR3 DNA reads as TGTGCCAGCAGCCGGGTTAGCGGGGGGGAAGAGACCCAGTACTTC. It encodes CASSRVSGGEETQYF.

This clonotype was observed a handful of times. This sequence joins TRBV18 and TRBJ1-2; TRBD1 is a possible D gene (6 bases). Germline loops: CDR1 KGHSH, CDR2 LQKENI. The CDR3 has 17 amino acids. V was shortened by 3 bases and J by 0 bases, with 17 bases between the two germline ends. The CDR3 sequence is CASSPILDRTPNYGYTF. In DNA form, the CDR3 reads TGTGCCAGCTCACCTATCTTGGACAGAACTCCTAACTATGGCTACACCTTC.

This rearrangement joins TRBV6-8 to TRBJ2-1; maybe TRBD2 (6 bases). Trimming shortened V by 6 bases and J by 9 bases, and 12 bases separated the two germline ends. The CDR3 length is 12 residues. CDR1 and CDR2 (germline): MNHGY, SAAAGT. The CDR3 spells CASRGGWTEQFF. CDR3 bases: TGTGCCAGCAGGGGGGGATGGACTGAGCAGTTCTTC.

This clonotype was seen ten or more times. The V call is TRBV7-8, the J call TRBJ2-7; D remains ambiguous. Looked up from germline, CDR1 is SGHVS and CDR2 is FQNEAQ. V lost 4 bases to trimming and J lost 1 base, with 11 bases between them. The CDR3 extends over 14 amino acids. CDR3 sequence reads: CASSSNPSSYEQYV. The CDR3 DNA is TGTGCCAGCAGCTCTAATCCTAGTTCCTACGAGCAGTACGTC.